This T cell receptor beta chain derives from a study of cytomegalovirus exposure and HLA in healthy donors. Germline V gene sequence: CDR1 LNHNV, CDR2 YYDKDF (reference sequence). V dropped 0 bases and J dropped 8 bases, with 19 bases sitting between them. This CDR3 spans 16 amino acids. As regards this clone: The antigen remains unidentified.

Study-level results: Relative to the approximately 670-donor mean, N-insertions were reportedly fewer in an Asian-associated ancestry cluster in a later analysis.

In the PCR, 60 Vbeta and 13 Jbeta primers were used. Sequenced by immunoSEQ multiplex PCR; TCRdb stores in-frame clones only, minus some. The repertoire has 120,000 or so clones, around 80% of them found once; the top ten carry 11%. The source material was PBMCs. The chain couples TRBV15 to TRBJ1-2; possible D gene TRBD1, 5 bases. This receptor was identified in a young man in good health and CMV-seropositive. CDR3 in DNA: TGTGCCACCAGCAGAGATTTAGGACAACCTATGGAGGGCTACACCTTC. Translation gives CATSRDLGQPMEGYTF.